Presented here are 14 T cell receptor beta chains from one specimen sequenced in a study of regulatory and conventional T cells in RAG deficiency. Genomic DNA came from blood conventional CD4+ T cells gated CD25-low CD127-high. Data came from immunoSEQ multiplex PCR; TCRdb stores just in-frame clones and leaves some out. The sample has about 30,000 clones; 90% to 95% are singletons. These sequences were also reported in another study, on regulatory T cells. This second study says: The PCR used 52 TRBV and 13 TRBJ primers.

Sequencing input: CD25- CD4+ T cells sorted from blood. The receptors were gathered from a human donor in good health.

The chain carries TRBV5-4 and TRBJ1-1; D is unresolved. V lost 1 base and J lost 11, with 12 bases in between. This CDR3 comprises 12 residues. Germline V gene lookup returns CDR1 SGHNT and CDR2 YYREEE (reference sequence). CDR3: CASSLQGESAFF. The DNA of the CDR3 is TGTGCCAGCAGCTTGCAAGGAGAATCGGCTTTCTTT.

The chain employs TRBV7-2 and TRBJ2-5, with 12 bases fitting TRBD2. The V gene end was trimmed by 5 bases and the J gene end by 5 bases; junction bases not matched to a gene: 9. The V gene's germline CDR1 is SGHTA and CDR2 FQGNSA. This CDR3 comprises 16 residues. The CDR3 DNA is TGTGCCAGCAGCCCCCGGTGGACTAGCGGGGCGGAGACCCAGTACTTC. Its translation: CASSPRWTSGAETQYF.

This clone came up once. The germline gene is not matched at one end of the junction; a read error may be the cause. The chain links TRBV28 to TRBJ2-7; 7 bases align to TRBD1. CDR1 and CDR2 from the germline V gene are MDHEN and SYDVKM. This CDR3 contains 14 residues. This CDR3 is CASSTGVPSHEQYF. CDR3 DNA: TGTGCCAGCAGTACAGGGGTCCCCTCCCACGAGCAGTACTTC.

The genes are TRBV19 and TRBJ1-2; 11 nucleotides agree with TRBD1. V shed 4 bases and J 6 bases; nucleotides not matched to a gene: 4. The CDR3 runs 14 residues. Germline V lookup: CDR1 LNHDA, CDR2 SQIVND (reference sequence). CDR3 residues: CASSTRDRGNGYTF. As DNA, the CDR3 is TGTGCCAGTAGTACCCGGGACAGGGGGAATGGCTACACCTTC.

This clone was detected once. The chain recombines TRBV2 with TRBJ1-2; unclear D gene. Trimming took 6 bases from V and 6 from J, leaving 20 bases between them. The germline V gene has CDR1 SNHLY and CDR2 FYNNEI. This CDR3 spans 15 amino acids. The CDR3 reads CASRREKGNMDGYTF. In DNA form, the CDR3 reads TGTGCCAGCAGGAGGGAAAAGGGTAACATGGATGGCTACACCTTC.

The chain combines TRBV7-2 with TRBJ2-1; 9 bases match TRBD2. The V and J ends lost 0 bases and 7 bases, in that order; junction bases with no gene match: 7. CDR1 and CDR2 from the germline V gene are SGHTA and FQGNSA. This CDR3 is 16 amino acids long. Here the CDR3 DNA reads TGTGCCAGCAGCTTAGCGGGCGGGGGGGCGCAGAATGAGCAGTTCTTC. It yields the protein CASSLAGGGAQNEQFF.

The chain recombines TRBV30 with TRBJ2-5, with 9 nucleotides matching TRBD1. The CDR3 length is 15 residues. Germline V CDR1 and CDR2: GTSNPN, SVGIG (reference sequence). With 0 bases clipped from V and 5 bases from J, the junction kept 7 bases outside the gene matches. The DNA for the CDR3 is TGTGCCTGGAGTGTAGCGGGACAGGGAAGGGAGACCCAGTACTTC. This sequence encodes CAWSVAGQGRETQYF.

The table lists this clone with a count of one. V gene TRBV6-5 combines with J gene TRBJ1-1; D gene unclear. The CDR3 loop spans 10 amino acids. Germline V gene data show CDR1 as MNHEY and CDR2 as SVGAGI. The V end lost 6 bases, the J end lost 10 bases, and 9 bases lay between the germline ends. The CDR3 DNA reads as TGTGCCAGCAGCTCTACCGCAGCTTTCTTT. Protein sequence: CASSSTAAFF.

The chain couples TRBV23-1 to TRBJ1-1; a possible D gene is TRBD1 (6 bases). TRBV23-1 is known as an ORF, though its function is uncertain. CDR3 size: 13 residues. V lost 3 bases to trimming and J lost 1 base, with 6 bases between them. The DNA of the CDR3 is TGCGCCAGCAGTCAGGACAGGAACACTGAAGCTTTCTTT. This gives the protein CASSQDRNTEAFF.

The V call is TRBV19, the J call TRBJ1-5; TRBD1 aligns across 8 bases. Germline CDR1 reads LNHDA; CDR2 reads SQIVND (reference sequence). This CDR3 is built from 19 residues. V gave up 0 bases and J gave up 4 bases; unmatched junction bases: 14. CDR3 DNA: TGTGCCAGTAGTATAGATAACTTTAAGCGACAGGGGCCGAATCAGCCCCAGCATTTT. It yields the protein CASSIDNFKRQGPNQPQHF.

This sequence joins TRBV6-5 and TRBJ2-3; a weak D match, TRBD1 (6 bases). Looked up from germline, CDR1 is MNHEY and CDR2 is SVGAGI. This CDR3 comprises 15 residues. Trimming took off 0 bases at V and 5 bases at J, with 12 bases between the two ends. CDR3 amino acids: CASSYSSAGEDTQYF. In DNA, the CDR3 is TGTGCCAGCAGTTACTCGTCGGCAGGGGAAGATACGCAGTATTTT.

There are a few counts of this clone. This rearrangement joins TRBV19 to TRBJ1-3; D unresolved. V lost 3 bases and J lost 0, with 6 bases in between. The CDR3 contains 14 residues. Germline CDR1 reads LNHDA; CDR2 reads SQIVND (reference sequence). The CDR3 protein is CASSIGISGNTIYF. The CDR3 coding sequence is TGTGCCAGTAGTATCGGTATCTCTGGAAACACCATATATTTT.

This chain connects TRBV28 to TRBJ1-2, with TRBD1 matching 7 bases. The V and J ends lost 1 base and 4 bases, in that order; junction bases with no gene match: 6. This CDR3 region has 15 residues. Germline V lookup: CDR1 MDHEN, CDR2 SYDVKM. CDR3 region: CASSLSQTGSYGYTF. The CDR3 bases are TGTGCCAGCAGTTTATCTCAGACAGGGAGCTATGGCTACACCTTC.

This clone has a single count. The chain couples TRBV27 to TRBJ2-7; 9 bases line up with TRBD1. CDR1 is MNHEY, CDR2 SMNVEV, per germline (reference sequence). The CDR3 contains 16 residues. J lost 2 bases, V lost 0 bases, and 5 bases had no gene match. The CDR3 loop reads CASSLSIGTGTYEQYF. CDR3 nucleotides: TGTGCCAGCAGTTTATCGATAGGGACAGGGACCTACGAGCAGTACTTC.